The present T cell receptor beta chain was sequenced within a study of cytomegalovirus exposure and HLA in healthy donors. PCR primers comprised 60 Vbeta and 13 Jbeta primers. This table comes from immunoSEQ multiplex PCR, and its TCRdb copy is limited to in-frame clones, with some not included. Of about 160,000 clones detected, 70% to 90% appear once; the ten largest clones hold approximately 2%. Trimming took off 6 bases at V and 3 bases at J, with 5 bases between the two ends. Germline V gives CDR1 MNHEY, CDR2 SMNVEV (reference sequence). CDR3 length: 11 residues. Among the donors, all were healthy bone marrow donors.

This chain joins TRBV27 and TRBJ1-1; no clear D. The sample was PBMCs. The TCR originated in a woman aged 18-29 years in good health and CMV-seronegative. The CDR3, as DNA: TGTGCCAGCAGACGGGACACTGAAGCTTTCTTT. It yields the protein CASRRDTEAFF.